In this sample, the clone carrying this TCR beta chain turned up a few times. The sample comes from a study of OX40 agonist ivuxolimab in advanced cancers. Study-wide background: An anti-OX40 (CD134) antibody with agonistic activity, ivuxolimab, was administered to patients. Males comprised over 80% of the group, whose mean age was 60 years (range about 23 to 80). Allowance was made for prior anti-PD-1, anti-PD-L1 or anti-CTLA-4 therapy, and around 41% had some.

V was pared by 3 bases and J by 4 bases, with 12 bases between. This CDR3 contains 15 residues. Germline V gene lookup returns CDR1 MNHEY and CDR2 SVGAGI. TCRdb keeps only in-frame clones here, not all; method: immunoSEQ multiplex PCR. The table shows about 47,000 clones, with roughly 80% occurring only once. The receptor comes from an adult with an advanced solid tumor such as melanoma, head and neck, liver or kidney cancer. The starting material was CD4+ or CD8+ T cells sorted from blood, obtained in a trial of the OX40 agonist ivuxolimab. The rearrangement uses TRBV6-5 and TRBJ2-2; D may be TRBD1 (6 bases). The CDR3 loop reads CASSYLSRGTGELFF. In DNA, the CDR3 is TGTGCCAGCAGTTATTTGTCCAGGGGCACCGGGGAGCTGTTTTTT.